This T cell receptor (beta chain) was obtained from a study of shared clonotypes between healthy human individuals. Assay used: immunoSEQ multiplex PCR; TCRdb lists only in-frame clones, some missing. The sample contains fewer than 1.6 million clones, about 98.5% of which appear only once. Germline-derived CDR1 and CDR2 are LGHNA and YNFKEQ. The CDR3 runs to 17 residues. V lost 0 bases to trimming and J lost 3 bases; unmatched junction nucleotides: 7. The receptor's source is a man aged 25-45 years in good health. Specimen: naive CD4+ T cells sorted from blood. Documented subset: CD45RA+ positively selected. This chain links TRBV4-2 with TRBJ1-2; 10 nucleotides align to TRBD1. CDR3 loop: CASSQDSGQGRDYGYTF. CDR3 DNA sequence: TGTGCCAGCAGCCAAGATTCGGGACAGGGGAGGGACTATGGCTACACCTTC.